This T cell receptor beta chain was sequenced for a study of tumor and adjacent non-tumor tissue in lung cancer. Across the study: Aged about 31 to 80 years, patients included roughly 10 men and a handful of women with stage I to III disease.

TCRbeta libraries were built with three rounds of nested PCR, modified from ARM-PCR. TCRdb re-called the multiplex PCR reads with MiXCR, one entry per CDR3 protein. Of tens of thousands of distinct CDR3 sequences in the sample, about 72% were seen once. Points from the study as a whole: In normal lung, the top 100 clones were significantly more dominant than in tumor.

This sample's RNA came from whole unsorted tissue. The CDR3 runs to 15 residues. V lost 1 base to trimming and J lost 2 bases, with 9 bases between them. The germline V gene encodes CDR1 PRHDT and CDR2 FYEKMQ (reference sequence). On this clonotype itself: What it binds is unknown.

This TCR was recovered from a man aged 55 to 70 with non-small cell lung cancer. The chain is built from TRBV13 and TRBJ1-3; D is unclear. Sequenced material: lung tumor tissue. The CDR3 sequence: CASSLAGLTGNTIYF. Written as DNA, the CDR3 is TGTGCCAGCAGCTTAGCGGGTCTTACTGGAAACACCATATATTTT.